This T cell receptor beta chain came from a study of regulatory T cells in long-lasting Graves disease. Study observations and caveats: Persistent patients had more shared public clonotypes (under 3,000) than new patients (around 1,000). The study found TRBV28, TRBJ1-2 and TRBJ2-5 favored in persistent disease.

Specified time point: persistent/refractory GD, antithyroid drugs over 5 years with positive TRAb. Preparation of the TCR library used RNA extracted from PBMCs. This clonotype was seen a few times. Antigen specificity is unknown. V was pared by 2 bases and J by 5 bases, with 9 bases of the junction left unmatched. Germline CDR1 and CDR2: SGHTA and FQGNSA. The CDR3 consists of 16 residues. Arm-PCR with iRepertoire HTBI primers amplified the CDR3 regions for these TCR beta libraries. TCRdb used MiXCR to reprocess the multiplex PCR reads, holding one entry per CDR3 protein. The sample has 350,000 to 500,000 distinct CDR3 sequences, 21% seen once.

The sequence was obtained from a female donor with Graves disease. This specimen was peripheral blood mononuclear cells (PBMCs), taken when the disease was refractory, from a patient treated with antithyroid drugs. V usage is TRBV7-2 and J usage is TRBJ2-5; 9 bases line up with TRBD2. CDR3 DNA sequence: TGTGCCAGCAGCTTACGGGCTAGCGGGAACAGGGAGACCCAGTACTTC. This codes for CASSLRASGNRETQYF.